A single sample gave rise to the 13 T cell receptor beta chains below, sequenced in a study of blood T cell repertoires in COVID-19. The table came from immunoSEQ multiplex PCR; TCRdb's copy has only in-frame clones and leaves some out. The sample records hundreds of thousands of clones, roughly 76% being singletons. The sequencing sample was made of peripheral blood. The receptors were sampled from a woman over 75 with COVID-19, enrolled during active disease.

This clone was picked up a small number of times. V is TRBV3-1 (or the pseudogene TRBV3-2) and J is TRBJ2-7; 9 nucleotides align to TRBD1. V lost 4 bases and J lost 2; bases outside the gene matches: 3. The germline V gene encodes CDR1 LGHDT and CDR2 YNNKEL (reference sequence). The CDR3 sequence is 14 residues long. The DNA for the CDR3 is TGTGCCAGCAGCCTGGGACAGGGACCCTACGAGCAGTACTTC. Encoded protein: CASSLGQGPYEQYF.

Of note for this clone: The identical CDR3 is also encoded by other nucleotide sequences in the sample. The chain combines TRBV3-1 (or the pseudogene TRBV3-2) with TRBJ1-5; perhaps TRBD1 as D (5 bases). The V gene's germline CDR1 is LGHDT and CDR2 YNNKEL (reference sequence). Trimming cost V 1 base and J 0 bases, with 7 bases left between them. The CDR3 contains 15 residues. This CDR3 is CASSQGQGSNQPQHF. The CDR3 nucleotides are TGTGCCAGCAGCCAAGGGCAGGGTAGCAATCAGCCCCAGCATTTT.

This CDR3 is CSAHQGSASDTQYF. The CDR3 DNA sequence: TGCAGCGCCCATCAGGGGAGTGCGTCAGATACGCAGTATTTT. The chain links TRBV29-1 to TRBJ2-3; D might be TRBD1 (6 bases). The CDR3 runs to 14 residues. Germline V CDR1 and CDR2: SQVTM, ANQGSEA. Trimming took 7 bases from V and 4 from J, leaving 18 bases between them.

The rearrangement joins TRBV9 to TRBJ1-4; possibly TRBD1 for D (5 bases). The CDR3 sequence is 17 residues long. Trimming took off 3 bases at V and 0 bases at J, with 15 bases between the two ends. Per the germline V gene, CDR1 is SGDLS and CDR2 is YYNGEE. The CDR3 bases are TGTGCCAGCAGCGCCGCCTGGGGCACAGCAACTAATGAAAAACTGTTTTTT. Translating gives CASSAAWGTATNEKLFF. Complete variable domain (other parts from reference TRBV9 and TRBJ1-4): DSGVTQTPKHLITATGQRVTLRCSPRSGDLSVYWYQQSLDQGLQFLIQYYNGEERAKGNILERFSAQQFPDLHSELNLSSLELGDSALYFCASSAAWGTATNEKLFFGSGTQLSVL.

The chain is built from TRBV6-6 and TRBJ1-1, with D hard to call. The CDR3 loop spans 16 amino acids. V dropped 5 bases and J dropped 4 bases, with 20 bases sitting between them. The V gene's germline CDR1 is MNHNY and CDR2 SVGAGI (reference sequence). The CDR3: CASSLGGWGTFTEAFF. Written as DNA, the CDR3 is TGTGCCAGCAGTCTTGGAGGATGGGGTACGTTCACTGAAGCTTTCTTT.

This chain links TRBV2 with TRBJ2-3; 13 positions agree with TRBD2. The CDR3 is 16 residues long. The V gene's germline CDR1 is SNHLY and CDR2 FYNNEI. Trimming removed 7 bases from V and 5 bases from J; junction bases left unmatched: 9. The CDR3 sequence is CASTRTSGRGEDTQYF. The CDR3 nucleotides are TGTGCCAGCACCCGGACTAGCGGGAGAGGTGAAGATACGCAGTATTTT.

The CDR3 region has the DNA TGTGCCTGGAACGAGGGAAGTCCGGCGGGTGAAGCTTTCTTT. Translation: CAWNEGSPAGEAFF. This sequence joins TRBV30 and TRBJ1-1, with D unclear. V lost 4 bases and J 7 bases, leaving 19 bases between the germline ends. The CDR3 contains 14 residues. The germline gives CDR1 GTSNPN, CDR2 SVGIG (reference sequence).

This chain joins TRBV5-1 and TRBJ2-1; TRBD1 might be the D (6 bases). Looked up from germline, CDR1 is SGHRS and CDR2 is YFSETQ. This CDR3 is built from 15 residues. The V gene lost 4 bases and the J gene lost 1 base, with 12 bases spanning the gap. For the CDR3, the DNA is TGCGCCAGCAGCACACAGGGCCAGTCCTACAATGAGCAGTTCTTC. This gives the protein CASSTQGQSYNEQFF.

This chain connects TRBV5-6 to TRBJ2-5; D not resolved. The V end was cut by 2 bases, the J end by 3 bases, with 17 bases between. The V gene's germline CDR1 is SGHDT and CDR2 YYEEEE. This CDR3 is 16 amino acids long. This chain's CDR3 is CASSFWSRSRKETQYF. The DNA of the CDR3 is TGTGCCAGCAGCTTCTGGTCGAGAAGTCGTAAAGAGACCCAGTACTTC.

As regards this clone: One end of the junction is discordant with germline, which a read error may explain. The chain joins TRBV28 to TRBJ2-2, with D perhaps matching TRBD1 (6 bases). The germline V gene has CDR1 MDHEN and CDR2 SYDVKM. The CDR3 loop spans 10 amino acids. CDR3 DNA sequence: TGTGCCAGCACCTTCCGGGACATCTGTTTT. Translated: CASTFRDICF.

This clone was picked up a small number of times. The rearrangement uses TRBV7-3 and TRBJ2-6; D perhaps matches TRBD2 (5 bases). This CDR3 comprises 16 residues. The germline V gene has CDR1 SGHTA and CDR2 FQGTGA. V lost 2 bases, J lost 2 bases, and 10 bases lay in between. The CDR3 here is CASSLRASPGANVLTF. CDR3 in DNA: TGTGCCAGCAGCTTACGGGCTAGCCCTGGGGCCAACGTCCTGACTTTC.

This sequence joins TRBV7-2 and TRBJ1-5; a weak D match, TRBD1 (5 bases). V lost 2 bases and J 1 base, leaving 9 bases between the germline ends. This CDR3 region has 15 residues. Germline V gene sequence: CDR1 SGHTA, CDR2 FQGNSA. The CDR3 spells CASSLQGWSNQPQHF. In DNA form, the CDR3 reads TGTGCCAGCAGCTTACAGGGCTGGAGCAATCAGCCCCAGCATTTT.

The CDR3 DNA reads as TGTGCCAGCATTGCAGAGATAGCTCATAATTCACCCCTCCACTTT. Encoded protein: CASIAEIAHNSPLHF. The V gene is TRBV2, the J gene TRBJ1-6; D uncertain. This CDR3 contains 15 residues. Germline lookup yields CDR1 SNHLY and CDR2 FYNNEI. Deletions cut 7 bases from V and 5 bases from J, with 15 bases between.